A single sample gave rise to the 21 T cell receptor beta chains below, sequenced in a study of vaccination and CD4 T cells after COVID-19. These TCRs' antigens remain unknown. Treatment denoted: approximately 9-day PBMC culture with coronavirus spike peptide pools or control peptides (ViraFEST assay). Samples of CD4+ T cells were obtained from the unexposed donor before the COVID-19 pandemic (2011-2018). Oncomine TCR Beta short-read sequencing was applied to DNA from cultured CD4+ T cells. TCRdb analysed the PCR reads with MiXCR anew, one entry per CDR3 protein. Of about 5,100 distinct CDR3 sequences listed, roughly two thirds are singletons. Sequences were obtained from CD4+ T cells from blood, cultured in vitro. The receptors derive from a human donor in good health.

The chain employs TRBV11-2 and TRBJ2-6; D possibly matches TRBD1 or TRBD2 (6 bases each). The CDR3 length is 15 residues. Germline V gene lookup returns CDR1 SGHAT and CDR2 FQNNGV. Trimming removed 5 bases at V and 2 bases at J, with 10 bases between. CDR3 in amino acids: CASSRGAAGANVLTF. The DNA of the CDR3 is TGTGCCAGCAGCAGGGGGGCGGCTGGGGCCAACGTCCTGACTTTC.

This clonotype is categorized as medium-sized. The chain is built from TRBV28 and TRBJ1-5; D remains ambiguous. Germline assignment: CDR1 MDHEN and CDR2 SYDVKM. CDR3 size: 13 residues. V lost 3 bases, J lost 0 bases, and 3 bases lay in between. The CDR3 bases are TGTGCCAGCAGTTTGAGTAGCAATCAGCCCCAGCATTTT. This encodes CASSLSSNQPQHF.

CDR3 DNA: TGTGCCACCAGCAGAGGGGGGGCCTACCAAGAGACCCAGTACTTC. It translates to CATSRGGAYQETQYF. The chain links TRBV15 to TRBJ2-5; either TRBD1 or TRBD2 may fit D (6 bases each). The V and J ends lost 1 base and 0 bases respectively, with 9 bases between them. Per the germline V gene, CDR1 is LNHNV and CDR2 is YYDKDF (reference sequence). The CDR3 extends over 15 amino acids.

J is TRBJ2-5 and V is TRBV12-3 or TRBV12-4; D is perhaps TRBD1 (6 bases). The CDR3 has 14 amino acids. The V and J ends lost 6 bases and 1 base respectively, with 12 bases between them. CDR3 bases: TGTGCCAGCAGCCAATCAGGGGTCCAAGAGACCCAGTACTTC. Protein sequence: CASSQSGVQETQYF.

The CDR3 DNA reads as TGTGCCAGCAGTGAACTGGGCCGCAATCAGCCCCAGCATTTT. Residues: CASSELGRNQPQHF. The chain has TRBV6-1 and TRBJ1-5; D is unresolved. Per the germline V gene, CDR1 is MNHNS and CDR2 is SASEGT. The CDR3 has 14 amino acids. Trimming took 2 bases from V and 2 from J, leaving 7 bases between them.

The CDR3 sequence is CSASPLINYEQYF. The CDR3 DNA reads as TGCAGTGCTAGCCCCCTAATCAACTACGAGCAGTACTTC. J is TRBJ2-7 and V is TRBV20-1; D not certain. Trimming left V 3 bases short and J 3 bases short, with 12 bases between. Germline lookup yields CDR1 DFQATT and CDR2 SNEGSKA (reference sequence). The CDR3 has 13 amino acids.

The chain joins TRBV7-8 to TRBJ2-3; 9 nucleotides match TRBD2. J was trimmed by 6 bases and V by 5 bases; bases with no gene match: 12. CDR1 SGHVS and CDR2 FQNEAQ come from the germline V gene. The CDR3 consists of 16 residues. The CDR3 sequence: CASSPPLREGPDTQYF. In nucleotides, the CDR3 is TGTGCCAGCAGCCCCCCCCTGCGGGAGGGCCCGGATACGCAGTATTTT.

This chain connects TRBV2 to TRBJ2-5; possible D gene TRBD2, 6 bases. The ends were cut back, 2 bases at V and 5 bases at J, with 15 bases in the middle. This CDR3 has 15 amino acids. Germline loops: CDR1 SNHLY, CDR2 FYNNEI. In nucleotides, the CDR3 is TGTGCCAGCAGTGAAATTAATGGAGGGTTGGAGACCCAGTACTTC. This codes for CASSEINGGLETQYF.

In its sample, this clonotype was seen a few times. This sequence joins TRBV20-1 and TRBJ1-5, with TRBD1 identical over 11 bases. The CDR3 has 17 amino acids. V was pared by 6 bases and J by 7 bases, with 17 bases of the junction left unmatched. The germline V gene encodes CDR1 DFQATT and CDR2 SNEGSKA (reference sequence). The CDR3 nucleotides read TGCAGTGCAGCACCCGGGAACATCGGGACAGGGGGACAGCCCCAGCATTTT. Translating it yields CSAAPGNIGTGGQPQHF.

The rearrangement uses TRBV6-2 or TRBV6-3 and TRBJ2-3; D is unclear. This CDR3 is built from 14 residues. V was clipped by 5 bases and J by 0 bases, with 9 bases between them. The germline gives CDR1 MNHEY, CDR2 SVGEGT. DNA for the CDR3: TGTGCCAGCAGTCCTCCTGGGAGCACAGATACGCAGTATTTT. It codes for CASSPPGSTDTQYF.

This chain connects TRBV20-1 to TRBJ1-5; a weak D match, TRBD1 (6 bases). The CDR3 consists of 15 residues. V gave up 4 bases and J gave up 2 bases, with 15 bases separating them. Per the germline V gene, CDR1 is DFQATT and CDR2 is SNEGSKA (reference sequence). CDR3 sequence reads: CSAKPPQGGNQPQHF. In DNA form, the CDR3 reads TGCAGTGCTAAACCTCCACAGGGAGGCAATCAGCCCCAGCATTTT.

This clonotype has just one count. The chain joins TRBV15 to TRBJ1-4, with D tentatively TRBD1 (6 bases). This CDR3 contains 15 residues. V was cut by 2 bases and J by 7 bases, with 14 bases left in between. Germline values: CDR1 LNHNV, CDR2 YYDKDF (reference sequence). CDR3 in DNA: TGTGCCACCAGCAGAATCAGAACGGACAGTGAAAAACTGTTTTTT. Translating it yields CATSRIRTDSEKLFF.

This clonotype was seen only a few times. The chain carries TRBV7-9 and TRBJ1-2; no firm D call. Trimming left V 1 base short and J 5 bases short, with 11 bases between. The CDR3 has 14 amino acids. The germline V gene has CDR1 SEHNR and CDR2 FQNEAQ (reference sequence). The CDR3 DNA is TGTGCCAGCAGCTTAGTCGGGGTGGAATATGGCTACACCTTC. Translated: CASSLVGVEYGYTF.

In its sample, this clonotype was seen once. This sequence joins TRBV20-1 and TRBJ1-1, with a possible D match to TRBD1 (6 bases). The CDR3 is 13 amino acids. Germline V gene data show CDR1 as DFQATT and CDR2 as SNEGSKA (reference sequence). The ends were cut back, 7 bases at V and 6 bases at J, with 18 bases in the middle. DNA of the CDR3: TGCAGTGTTCCCGACAGGAGGTCCCCTGAAGCTTTCTTT. Its protein product is CSVPDRRSPEAFF.

In its sample, this clonotype was seen a few times. This chain links TRBV7-2 with TRBJ1-1; D may be TRBD1 (6 bases). V was cut by 1 base and J by 4 bases, with 7 bases left in between. The CDR3 covers 13 residues. CDR1 is SGHTA and CDR2 is FQGNSA in the germline V gene. The CDR3 nucleotides are TGTGCCAGCAGCTTAGGACAGGCCACTGAAGCTTTCTTT. Translated, it gives CASSLGQATEAFF.

The chain recombines TRBV30 with TRBJ2-7; D might be TRBD2 (6 bases). Trimming pared 0 bases from V and 7 bases from J, leaving 13 bases between. Germline values: CDR1 GTSNPN, CDR2 SVGIG (reference sequence). This CDR3 region has 13 residues. CDR3 residues: CAWSVGGVIEQYF. DNA for the CDR3: TGTGCCTGGAGTGTAGGAGGGGTGATAGAGCAGTACTTC.

The V and J genes are TRBV2 and TRBJ2-7; 10 nucleotides line up with TRBD1. The J segment lost 5 bases and the V segment lost 11 bases, leaving 9 bases of the junction unmatched. The CDR3 sequence is 13 residues long. Germline V CDR1 and CDR2: SNHLY, FYNNEI. The CDR3 bases are TGTGCCGAAAAGAGGGGGACAGGGGACGAGCAGTACTTC. It translates to CAEKRGTGDEQYF.

The CDR3 DNA sequence: TGTGCCAGCCAGGGGAGAAGGGACAGGGGAATGGGGTACGAGCAGTACTTC. Translating gives CASQGRRDRGMGYEQYF. This chain uses TRBV7-8 with TRBJ2-7, with TRBD1 matching 10 bases. The length of the CDR3 is 17 residues. With 8 bases clipped from V and 4 bases from J, the junction kept 17 bases outside the gene matches. Germline V gives CDR1 SGHVS, CDR2 FQNEAQ.

The gene calls are TRBV28 and TRBJ2-5, with a possible D match to TRBD1 (6 bases). CDR3 size: 15 residues. The V gene's germline CDR1 is MDHEN and CDR2 SYDVKM. The V end was cut by 9 bases, the J end by 0 bases, with 17 bases between. The CDR3 DNA is TGTGCCAGTAAACAGGGAAAGACGTACCAAGAGACCCAGTACTTC. It codes for CASKQGKTYQETQYF.

This chain uses TRBV5-6 with TRBJ1-5; no reliable D call. V was clipped by 0 bases and J by 2 bases, with 9 bases between them. The germline CDR1 and CDR2 sequences are SGHDT and YYEEEE. The CDR3 covers 15 residues. In DNA, the CDR3 is TGTGCCAGCAGCTTGGCTGGGGAACGCAATCAGCCCCAGCATTTT. Protein sequence: CASSLAGERNQPQHF. Together with reference TRBV5-6 and TRBJ1-5, the CDR3 gives the full variable domain: DAGVTQSPTHLIKTRGQQVTLRCSPKSGHDTVSWYQQALGQGPQFIFQYYEEEERQRGNFPDRFSGHQFPNYSSELNVNALLLGDSALYLCASSLAGERNQPQHFGDGTRLSIL.

The rearrangement joins TRBV19 to TRBJ1-1, with TRBD1 matching 9 bases. Trimming removed 7 bases from V and 8 bases from J; junction bases left unmatched: 11. This CDR3 has 14 amino acids. From germline, CDR1 is LNHDA and CDR2 SQIVND (reference sequence). CDR3 protein: CASNRDRALAEAFF. The CDR3 DNA sequence: TGTGCCAGTAACCGGGACAGGGCCTTGGCAGAAGCTTTCTTT.